These T cell receptor beta chains were read from a single sample in a study of tumor-infiltrating lymphocytes in primary liver carcinoma. MiXCR, run by TCRdb on the multiplex PCR reads, gives a single entry per CDR3 protein. The top ten hold under 8% of the sample, which has about 330,000 distinct CDR3 sequences, less than 70% seen once. The sample comprised peripheral blood. These receptors were collected from a man aged 40-49 years with primary liver carcinoma and hepatitis B virus infection. Each CDR3 is given with its conserved first and last residue. The order of the fields is D gene, CDR3 length, V gene, clone size, J gene, CDR3 DNA, CDR3 protein. A D gene is named only where the DNA matches it firmly. Part of the rows lack a size; the others show once, few, many or a class for expanded clones.

>-|13|TRBV28|few|TRBJ2-1
TGTGCCAGCAGTTCCTGGGACACCAATGAGCAGTTCTTC
CASSSWDTNEQFF
>TRBD1|20|TRBV11-2|many|TRBJ2-7
TGTGCCAGCAGCTTAGTAGGGGCCCGGGACAGGTTTTCCAGCTCCTACGAGCAGTACTTC
CASSLVGARDRFSSSYEQYF
>-|16|TRBV4-3|many|TRBJ2-1
TGCGCCAGCAGCCCCGCGTATGGGGGCCTTTACAATGAGCAGTTCTTC
CASSPAYGGLYNEQFF
>-|15|TRBV11-2|-|TRBJ2-7
TGTGTCAGCAGCCTTTCCAGCGGCCCCGCCTACGAGCAGTACTTC
CVSSLSSGPAYEQYF
>-|13|TRBV6-5|-|TRBJ2-7
TGTGCCAGCAGTTATTCGACGGGTTGCGAGCAGTACTTC
CASSYSTGCEQYF
>-|15|TRBV14|few|TRBJ2-3
TGTGCCAGCAGCCGAGTAGCTATTCTCACAGATACGCAGTATTTT
CASSRVAILTDTQYF
>-|15|TRBV12-3/TRBV12-4|few|TRBJ2-3
TGTGCCAGCAGTTTAATAAGGGGCGGCACAGATACGCAGTATTTT
CASSLIRGGTDTQYF
>-|12|TRBV28|-|TRBJ2-7
TGTGCTAGGAGTACCCGACATTACGAGCAGTACTTC
CARSTRHYEQYF
>-|15|TRBV2|-|TRBJ1-2
TGTGCCAGCAGTGGCCAGGGGTTCAGCGACTATGGCTACACCTTC
CASSGQGFSDYGYTF
>-|15|TRBV11-3|-|TRBJ2-7
TGTGCCAGCAGTTTAGGAGCTACCGACACCTACGAGCAGTACTTC
CASSLGATDTYEQYF
>-|15|TRBV7-8|-|TRBJ2-2
TGTGCCAGCAGCTTAGTCCAACAAAACACCGGGGAGCTGTTTTTT
CASSLVQQNTGELFF
>-|14|TRBV5-1|-|TRBJ1-1
TGCGCCAGCAGCTTGGGACACACAGGCACTGAAGCTTTCTTT
CASSLGHTGTEAFF
>TRBD1|16|TRBV4-2|once|TRBJ2-5
TGTGCCTGCAGTCAAGTTTACAGGGGTTTAGGAGAGACCCAGTACTTC
CACSQVYRGLGETQYF
>-|15|TRBV11-2|-|TRBJ2-7
TGCGCCAGCAGCTCAGTGTTTACTTCAGCCTACGAGCAGTACTTC
CASSSVFTSAYEQYF
>TRBD2|12|TRBV5-4|-|TRBJ2-3
TGTGCCATCAGCTTGGCGGGGGATACGCTGTATTTT
CAISLAGDTLYF
>-|13|TRBV11-3|-|TRBJ2-5
TGTGTCAGCAGTTGGGGATCCCAAGAGACCCAGTACTTC
CVSSWGSQETQYF
>-|14|TRBV11-2|-|TRBJ2-7
TGTGCCAGCAGTTTGGAACAGGGTGGCTACGGGCAGTACTTC
CASSLEQGGYGQYF
>TRBD1|16|TRBV10-3|-|TRBJ2-1
TGTGCCATCAGTGAGTCGAGGGGGACAGGGAACAATAAGCAGTTCTTC
CAISESRGTGNNKQFF
>TRBD1|15|TRBV6-2/TRBV6-3|once|TRBJ2-1
TGCGCCAGCAGTAAAGCCGGGACAGTCTACGATGAGCAGTTCTTC
CASSKAGTVYDEQFF
>TRBD2|12|TRBV29-1|many|TRBJ2-1
TGCAGCGTGGAATCTAGCGGGAGGCGGCAGTTCTTC
CSVESSGRRQFF
>-|15|TRBV7-9|once|TRBJ2-2
TGTGCCAGCAGCTTAAGGACAGATGGCACCAGGGAGCTGTTTTTT
CASSLRTDGTRELFF
>TRBD2|16|TRBV11-2|-|TRBJ2-7
TGTGCCAACAGCTTAACGAGCGGGACCCTCTCCTACGAGCAGTACTTC
CANSLTSGTLSYEQYF
>-|12|TRBV6-2/TRBV6-3|few|TRBJ2-1
TGTGCCAGCAGTTACCCCGGGAATGAGCAGTTCTTC
CASSYPGNEQFF
>TRBD2|16|TRBV5-4|-|TRBJ2-7
TGTGCCAGCAGCTTGGCTCGAGCGGGAGGATCCTACGAGCAGTACTTC
CASSLARAGGSYEQYF
>TRBD1|15|TRBV6-5|-|TRBJ1-2
TGTGCCAGCAGTTACGGAAACAGGGGAGCATATGGCTACACCTTC
CASSYGNRGAYGYTF
>-|16|TRBV10-3|-|TRBJ1-1
TGTGCCATCAGTGTTCGGGACACACGTAGAAGCACTGAAGCTTTCTTT
CAISVRDTRRSTEAFF
>TRBD1|15|TRBV4-1|many|TRBJ1-3
TGCGCCAGCAGCCAAGACAGGGGGCCCGGAAACACCATATATTTT
CASSQDRGPGNTIYF
>-|12|TRBV11-2|-|TRBJ2-5
TGTGCCAGCAGCTCATCACGAGAGACCCGGTACTTC
CASSSSRETRYF
>-|12|TRBV11-2|-|TRBJ2-7
TGTGCCAGCAGCCAATACCCTTACGAGCAGTACTTC
CASSQYPYEQYF
>-|13|TRBV5-6|-|TRBJ1-2
TGTGCCAGCAGGTTACAGGGTTCCTATGGCTACACCTTC
CASRLQGSYGYTF
>TRBD2|18|TRBV4-1|-|TRBJ2-5
TGCGCCAGCAGCCAAGATATCCCTATACTAGCGGGAGGAGAGACCCAGTACTTC
CASSQDIPILAGGETQYF
>-|15|TRBV11-1|-|TRBJ2-7
TGTGCCAGCAGCTTAGCCGGGAACTATAGATACGAGCAGTGTTTC
CASSLAGNYRYEQCF
>TRBD2|15|TRBV28|-|TRBJ2-3
TGTGCCAGTATTCTGGCGGGAGAAGCCACAGATACGCAGTATTTT
CASILAGEATDTQYF
>TRBD1|14|TRBV6-2/TRBV6-3|-|TRBJ2-4
TGTGCCAGTCGACAGGGGGCCTTCCTGGGGTTTCAGTACTTC
CASRQGAFLGFQYF